These 9 T cell receptor beta chains share one sample of origin, sequenced in a study of CD8 T cells in ankylosing spondylitis. Via MiXCR, TCRdb re-called the 5' RACE reads, giving one row per CDR3 protein. The profile covers about 320,000 distinct CDR3 sequences, with around a tenth appearing a single time and around 10% taken by the ten largest. The sequenced sample was blood, either unsorted or a sorted T cell fraction (not recorded which). The receptors were sampled from a female donor with ankylosing spondylitis or in good health (not recorded which).

At least ten counts were recorded for this clonotype. This chain joins TRBV12-3 or TRBV12-4 and TRBJ1-5, with TRBD1 as a possible D gene (5 bases). There are 19 residues in the CDR3. V lost 7 bases and J 0 bases, leaving 25 bases between the germline ends. As DNA, the CDR3 is TGTGCCAGCACCCTGAAATTATTACAGGCTAACTATAGCAATCAGCCCCAGCATTTT. Encoded protein: CASTLKLLQANYSNQPQHF.

This clonotype was observed many times. The CDR3 reads CASSIRGGADTEAFF. The DNA for the CDR3 is TGTGCCAGTAGTATCAGGGGGGGCGCGGACACTGAAGCTTTCTTT. The chain couples TRBV19 to TRBJ1-1; TRBD1 aligns across 7 bases. Trimming at V came to 3 bases and at J to 3 bases, leaving 7 bases not matched to a gene. In germline, CDR1 is LNHDA, CDR2 SQIVND (reference sequence). The CDR3 has 15 amino acids.

This clonotype was observed a handful of times. The chain combines TRBV7-3 with TRBJ2-5; D unclear. Germline assignment: CDR1 SGHTA and CDR2 FQGTGA. The V end was cut by 4 bases, the J end by 4 bases, with 16 bases between. This CDR3 region has 15 residues. The CDR3: CASSSDGGSGETQYF. The CDR3 DNA follows: TGTGCCAGCAGCTCCGACGGCGGTTCAGGAGAGACCCAGTACTTC.

The gene calls are TRBV28 and TRBJ2-5, with unresolved D. V was cut by 2 bases and J by 5 bases, with 15 bases left in between. The CDR3 has 15 residues. Germline lookup yields CDR1 MDHEN and CDR2 SYDVKM. The CDR3 nucleotides are TGTGCCAGCAGTTTAGTAGGTTCGAGGTGGGAGACCCAGTACTTC. Amino acid sequence: CASSLVGSRWETQYF.

This clonotype showed up many times. The rearrangement joins TRBV12-3 or TRBV12-4 to TRBJ2-7; TRBD1 matches 8 bases. The CDR3 is made up of 13 amino acids. With V trimmed by 3 bases and J by 6 bases, 4 bases remained unmatched. For the CDR3, the DNA is TGTGCCAGCAGTTTGGAAACAGGGGGCGAGCAGTACTTC. It codes for CASSLETGGEQYF.

This clonotype appeared many times. The rearrangement joins TRBV5-1 to TRBJ2-7; 8 nucleotides match TRBD2. The V gene's germline CDR1 is SGHRS and CDR2 YFSETQ. The CDR3 sequence is 19 residues long. The V gene end was trimmed by 0 bases and the J gene end by 1 base; junction bases not matched to a gene: 15. The CDR3 DNA reads as TGCGCCAGCAGCTTGGGACTATATGGCGGGAGGTCCCTATCCTACGAGCAGTACTTC. Translation: CASSLGLYGGRSLSYEQYF.

This clonotype was detected a few times. This sequence joins TRBV3-1 and TRBJ1-2; weak D call: TRBD1 (5 bases). The CDR3 is 12 amino acids. Trimming took 3 bases from V and 5 from J, leaving 7 bases between them. From germline, CDR1 is LGHDT and CDR2 YNNKEL (reference sequence). The CDR3 DNA follows: TGTGCCAGCAGCCATCAGGGATATGGCTACACCTTC. It specifies CASSHQGYGYTF.

This clonotype has more than one count but fewer than ten. The J gene is TRBJ1-1, the V gene TRBV5-1; a possible D gene is TRBD1 (5 bases). This CDR3 spans 14 amino acids. Per germline, CDR1 SGHRS and CDR2 YFSETQ. Trimming removed 4 bases at V and 0 bases at J, with 10 bases between. The CDR3 reads CASSATVLNTEAFF. CDR3 sequence (DNA): TGCGCCAGCAGCGCGACAGTTTTGAACACTGAAGCTTTCTTT.

In its sample, this clonotype was seen many times. J is TRBJ1-1 and V is TRBV7-9; maybe TRBD1 (5 bases). The V end was cut by 3 bases, the J end by 2 bases, with 16 bases between. The CDR3 covers 16 residues. The V gene's germline CDR1 is SEHNR and CDR2 FQNEAQ (reference sequence). CDR3: CASSFSRAPSNTEAFF. In DNA, the CDR3 is TGTGCCAGCAGCTTTAGCAGGGCCCCTTCAAACACTGAAGCTTTCTTT.